One T cell receptor beta chain is described in this entry. The source of the sample is a study of blood T cell repertoires in COVID-19. There are 14 residues in the CDR3. V lost 3 bases to trimming and J lost 1 base, with 11 bases between them. CDR1 and CDR2 (germline): SGHRS, YFSETQ. Under the authors' procedure: Reference gene primer amplification yielded estimated nucleated cell counts. TCRdb's table, derived via immunoSEQ multiplex PCR, lists solely in-frame clones and lacks some. V, J and clone size were drawn from that table, and D and trimming were deduced from the DNA. The repertoire consists of roughly 100,000 clones, with over 85% occurring once and the leading ten covering roughly a sixth.

The chain carries TRBV5-1 and TRBJ2-7; D not certain. Source material: peripheral blood. The source is a woman of 80 years or more in a cohort sampled during active COVID-19. The CDR3 DNA sequence: TGCGCCAGCAGCTCGGCTCTAGGTTCCTACGAGCAGTACTTC. Protein product: CASSSALGSYEQYF.